The 10 T cell receptor beta chains below all came from one sample that was sequenced in a study of T-cell reconstitution after alpha-beta-depleted transplantation in children. Construction of the TCRbeta library involved unique molecular identifiers. TCRdb re-called the PCR reads with MiXCR, one entry per CDR3 protein. The data contain roughly 500,000 distinct CDR3 sequences, roughly an eighth of them singletons. The sample was PBMCs from the stem cell graft donor, taken from the stem cell graft. Every receptor here comes from a human donor who donated a stem cell graft to a child with combined immunodeficiency.

J is TRBJ1-3 and V is TRBV20-1, with D possibly TRBD1 on 5 matching bases. Germline values: CDR1 DFQATT, CDR2 SNEGSKA (reference sequence). V was cut by 3 bases and J by 4 bases, with 13 bases left in between. CDR3 length: 14 amino acids. The CDR3 loop is CSASPGGAGNTIYF. In DNA, the CDR3 is TGCAGTGCTAGCCCGGGAGGGGCAGGAAACACCATATATTTT.

This clonotype was detected a few times. The chain uses TRBV10-3 and TRBJ2-6, with 7 bases aligning to TRBD1. V trimming: 7 bases; J trimming: 0 bases; junction bases outside the gene matches: 9. CDR1 and CDR2 from the germline V gene are ENHRY and SYGVKD. The CDR3 spans 17 residues. The CDR3 loop reads CAITQQGPSSGANVLTF. In nucleotides, the CDR3 is TGTGCCATCACTCAACAGGGGCCCAGCTCTGGGGCCAACGTCCTGACTTTC.

The rearrangement joins TRBV11-2 to TRBJ2-6; D remains ambiguous. Trimming removed 5 bases at V and 4 bases at J, with 15 bases between. Looked up from germline, CDR1 is SGHAT and CDR2 is FQNNGV. The CDR3 sequence is 16 residues long. The CDR3 is CASSLSGHPGANVLTF. The CDR3, as DNA: TGTGCCAGCAGCCTCTCGGGTCATCCCGGGGCCAACGTCCTGACTTTC. Full variable domain (outside the CDR3, taken from reference TRBV11-2 and TRBJ2-6): EAGVAQSPRYKIIEKRQSVAFWCNPISGHATLYWYQQILGQGPKLLIQFQNNGVVDDSQLPKDRFSAERLKGVDSTLKIQPAKLEDSAVYLCASSLSGHPGANVLTFGAGSRLTVL.

Ten or more counts support this clonotype. V is TRBV28 and J is TRBJ2-7, with D uncertain. Germline assignment: CDR1 MDHEN and CDR2 SYDVKM. CDR3 size: 12 residues. V lost 10 bases and J lost 5, with 15 bases in between. The CDR3 coding sequence is TGTGCCACCGGTTTCCCCTCGAACGAGCAGTACTTC. The encoded protein is CATGFPSNEQYF.

This clonotype was detected a few times. The chain joins TRBV7-2 to TRBJ2-1; D gene unclear. The CDR3 covers 15 residues. The V end lost 1 base, the J end lost 4 bases, and 11 bases lay between the germline ends. The germline gives CDR1 SGHTA, CDR2 FQGNSA. The CDR3 coding sequence is TGTGCCAGCAGCTTAGTCTCGGAGACGTACAATGAGCAGTTCTTC. This codes for CASSLVSETYNEQFF.

This clonotype occurred a few times. The V call is TRBV29-1, the J call TRBJ2-3, with D perhaps matching TRBD1 or TRBD2 (5 bases each). Germline assignment: CDR1 SQVTM and CDR2 ANQGSEA. V dropped 4 bases and J dropped 5 bases, with 16 bases sitting between them. The CDR3 contains 14 residues. The CDR3 DNA reads TGCAGCGTTGGGGGGACGCCGGCCAGAGATACGCAGTATTTT. Protein: CSVGGTPARDTQYF.

The chain joins TRBV30 to TRBJ2-2, with D perhaps given as TRBD1 or TRBD2 (5 bases each). Germline-derived CDR1 and CDR2 are GTSNPN and SVGIG (reference sequence). V lost 0 bases to trimming and J lost 4 bases, with 12 bases between them. CDR3 length equals 15 residues. The DNA for the CDR3 is TGTGCCTGGAGTGTACTGGGGGTGAGCACCGGGGAGCTGTTTTTT. Amino acids: CAWSVLGVSTGELFF.

This clonotype was detected a few times. The chain links TRBV24-1 to TRBJ2-3, with D possibly called TRBD1 or TRBD2 (5 bases each). This CDR3 has 13 amino acids. Germline CDR1 and CDR2: KGHDR and SFDVKD. V lost 12 bases, J lost 2 bases, and 14 bases lay in between. The chain's CDR3 is CAARDESTDTQYF. Here the CDR3 DNA reads TGTGCCGCCCGGGACGAGTCCACAGATACGCAGTATTTT.

This clonotype was counted ten times or more. As DNA, the CDR3 is TGTGCCAGCAGCGTAGGTAGGAGCTCCTACAATGAGCAGTTCTTC. It specifies CASSVGRSSYNEQFF. The rearrangement joins TRBV9 to TRBJ2-1; D remains ambiguous. Germline loops: CDR1 SGDLS, CDR2 YYNGEE. V dropped 0 bases and J dropped 0 bases, with 7 bases sitting between them. The CDR3 sequence is 15 residues long.

The J gene is TRBJ1-2, the V gene TRBV4-3; 8 bases are shared with TRBD1. CDR3 length: 15 amino acids. J was trimmed by 4 bases and V by 4 bases; bases with no gene match: 8. Germline loops: CDR1 LGHNA, CDR2 YSLEER. As DNA, the CDR3 is TGCGCCAGCAGCCCCCGGACAGGGCAGACCTATGGCTACACCTTC. It codes for CASSPRTGQTYGYTF.